These 32 T cell receptor beta chains originate from one sample sequenced in a study of blood T cell repertoires in COVID-19. This table comes from immunoSEQ multiplex PCR, and its TCRdb copy is limited to in-frame clones, with some not included. The sample gives tens of thousands of clones, 90% of which show up once; over 9.5% is in the top ten. The specimen sequenced was peripheral blood. The receptor set was obtained from a human donor in a cohort sampled during active COVID-19.

The gene calls are TRBV7-2 and TRBJ2-5; 11 positions agree with TRBD2. Losses at the gene ends were 5 bases for V and 5 bases for J; bases not matched to a gene: 7. Looked up from germline, CDR1 is SGHTA and CDR2 is FQGNSA. The CDR3 loop spans 15 amino acids. CDR3 residues: CASSTRLAGQETQYF. The CDR3 DNA is TGTGCCAGCAGCACACGACTAGCGGGACAGGAGACCCAGTACTTC. Filled out from reference TRBV7-2 and TRBJ2-5, the complete variable domain reads GAGVSQSPSNKVTEKGKDVELRCDPISGHTALYWYRQSLGQGLEFLIYFQGNSAPDKSGLPSDRFSAERTGGSVSTLTIQRTQQEDSAVYLCASSTRLAGQETQYFGPGTRLLVL.

The J gene is TRBJ2-1, the V gene TRBV11-3, with D tentatively TRBD1 (5 bases). The CDR3 extends over 16 amino acids. V was shortened by 2 bases and J by 0 bases, with 11 bases between the two germline ends. Germline V gene data show CDR1 as SGHNT and CDR2 as YENEEA. The CDR3 reads CASSLKGVSSYNEQFF. The CDR3 DNA is TGTGCCAGCAGCTTAAAAGGGGTGAGCTCCTACAATGAGCAGTTCTTC.

The genes are TRBV29-1 and TRBJ2-7, with D tentatively TRBD2 (7 bases). The CDR3 sequence is 12 residues long. The germline gives CDR1 SQVTM, CDR2 ANQGSEA. Trimming pared 5 bases from V and 12 bases from J, leaving 20 bases between. Written as DNA, the CDR3 is TGCAGCGTTACAGTAGGGGGGGCCACAAGGTACTTC. The encoded protein is CSVTVGGATRYF.

This chain uses TRBV6-2 or TRBV6-3 with TRBJ2-7; 8 nucleotides agree with TRBD2. The CDR3 is 15 residues long. Unmatched junction bases numbered 3, after V lost 2 bases and J lost 0 bases. Germline CDR1 and CDR2: MNHEY and SVGEGT. The CDR3 bases are TGTGCCAGCAGTTACCTCGGGAGGGACTCCTACGAGCAGTACTTC. It encodes CASSYLGRDSYEQYF.

The chain employs TRBV30 and TRBJ2-5, with 7 bases that match TRBD2. V was pared by 5 bases and J by 2 bases, with 11 bases of the junction left unmatched. The CDR3 is made up of 15 amino acids. CDR1 GTSNPN and CDR2 SVGIG come from the germline V gene (reference sequence). CDR3 nucleotide sequence: TGTGCCTGGGCTCCGGGCGGGAGTTCACAAGAGACCCAGTACTTC. As protein: CAWAPGGSSQETQYF.

As DNA, the CDR3 is TGTGCCAGCAGCTTCTCCGGGACAGGGATCGAGCAGTACTTC. Its protein product is CASSFSGTGIEQYF. The J gene is TRBJ2-7, the V gene TRBV7-9, with TRBD1 identical over 9 bases. V lost 3 bases to trimming and J lost 6 bases; unmatched junction nucleotides: 6. CDR1 is SEHNR and CDR2 is FQNEAQ in the germline V gene (reference sequence). There are 14 residues in the CDR3.

The genes are TRBV29-1 and TRBJ2-1; maybe TRBD2 (6 bases). CDR1 and CDR2 (germline): SQVTM, ANQGSEA. Trimming pared 1 base from V and 8 bases from J, leaving 9 bases between. The length of the CDR3 is 12 residues. CDR3 in DNA: TGCAGCGTTGAAGGGGACTCTGATGAGCAGTTCTTC. Protein sequence: CSVEGDSDEQFF.

This chain connects TRBV27 to TRBJ1-5; D might be TRBD1 (5 bases). The CDR3 consists of 18 residues. Trimming took off 3 bases at V and 0 bases at J, with 18 bases between the two ends. CDR1 and CDR2 (germline): MNHEY, SMNVEV (reference sequence). CDR3 in amino acids: CASSFLGVGENSNQPQHF. CDR3 sequence (DNA): TGTGCCAGCAGTTTCCTTGGGGTAGGGGAAAATAGCAATCAGCCCCAGCATTTT.

The chain carries TRBV6-1 and TRBJ2-5, with a possible D match to TRBD2 (6 bases). CDR1 and CDR2 (germline): MNHNS, SASEGT. The germline V and J ends were trimmed by 0 bases and 2 bases, with 19 bases remaining between them. This CDR3 has 18 residues. CDR3 protein: CASSEALAGRSNQETQYF. CDR3 in DNA: TGTGCCAGCAGTGAAGCGCTGGCGGGACGGAGTAATCAAGAGACCCAGTACTTC.

The rearrangement joins TRBV27 to TRBJ2-3; 11 positions match TRBD2. The length of the CDR3 is 18 residues. Germline CDR1 is MNHEY and CDR2 is SMNVEV (reference sequence). Germline trimming cut 5 bases from V and 2 bases from J; bases unmatched to any gene: 12. The CDR3 sequence: CASSTSDSGRGDTDTQYF. As DNA, the CDR3 is TGTGCCAGCAGTACAAGTGATAGCGGGAGGGGGGACACAGATACGCAGTATTTT.

The chain carries TRBV5-5 and TRBJ1-5, with TRBD1 identical over 12 bases. V gave up 3 bases and J gave up 0 bases; unmatched junction bases: 4. Germline loops: CDR1 SGHKS, CDR2 YYEKEE (reference sequence). The CDR3 is made up of 17 amino acids. The CDR3 loop is CASSWGQGARSNQPQHF. CDR3 nucleotides: TGTGCCAGCAGCTGGGGACAGGGGGCGCGTAGCAATCAGCCCCAGCATTTT.

V is TRBV5-1 and J is TRBJ2-1, with TRBD1 matching over 9 bases. Germline-derived CDR1 and CDR2 are SGHRS and YFSETQ. V lost 5 bases and J lost 6; bases outside the gene matches: 6. The CDR3 length is 14 residues. CDR3 sequence reads: CASSPGTGRNEQFF. In DNA form, the CDR3 reads TGCGCCAGCAGTCCCGGGACAGGGCGCAATGAGCAGTTCTTC.

The chain links TRBV7-6 to TRBJ2-3; 8 nucleotides agree with TRBD1. V gave up 2 bases and J gave up 5 bases; unmatched junction bases: 6. CDR1 and CDR2 (germline): SGHVS, FNYEAQ. The length of the CDR3 is 15 residues. The CDR3 nucleotides read TGTGCCAGCAGCTTATCCGGGACAGGCGGAGATACGCAGTATTTT. This codes for CASSLSGTGGDTQYF.

The genes are TRBV11-2 and TRBJ2-5; 9 nucleotides line up with TRBD2. This CDR3 has 14 residues. Germline CDR1 reads SGHAT; CDR2 reads FQNNGV. The J segment lost 5 bases and the V segment lost 3 bases, leaving 4 bases of the junction unmatched. CDR3 sequence reads: CASSFAGGRETQYF. The CDR3 region has the DNA TGTGCCAGCAGCTTTGCGGGAGGGCGGGAGACCCAGTACTTC. Looking up the rest from reference TRBV11-2 and TRBJ2-5 gives the full variable domain: EAGVAQSPRYKIIEKRQSVAFWCNPISGHATLYWYQQILGQGPKLLIQFQNNGVVDDSQLPKDRFSAERLKGVDSTLKIQPAKLEDSAVYLCASSFAGGRETQYFGPGTRLLVL.

DNA for the CDR3: TGTGCCAGCAGCAGGGGGAGTTGGAACACTGAAGCTTTCTTT. The encoded protein is CASSRGSWNTEAFF. The genes are TRBV28 and TRBJ1-1; 7 bases are shared with TRBD1. V trimming: 6 bases; J trimming: 1 base; junction bases outside the gene matches: 5. The CDR3 is made up of 14 amino acids. Germline loops: CDR1 MDHEN, CDR2 SYDVKM.

V is TRBV7-6 and J is TRBJ1-2; D may be TRBD1 (6 bases). Germline assignment: CDR1 SGHVS and CDR2 FNYEAQ. CDR3 size: 13 residues. Trimming removed 5 bases from V and 2 bases from J, with 9 bases in between. The CDR3 coding sequence is TGTGCCAGCAGCCCTACAGGGAACTATGGCTACACCTTC. Translating gives CASSPTGNYGYTF.

The chain recombines TRBV4-2 with TRBJ2-7; 8 bases fit TRBD2. V lost 4 bases and J lost 3; bases outside the gene matches: 11. From germline, CDR1 is LGHNA and CDR2 YNFKEQ. This CDR3 region has 16 residues. CDR3 nucleotides: TGTGCCAGCAGCCCAGGTCAGGGACTAGAAGGCTACGAGCAGTACTTC. Translated, it gives CASSPGQGLEGYEQYF.

The J gene is TRBJ1-2, the V gene TRBV29-1; D perhaps matches TRBD1 (6 bases). Germline CDR1 reads SQVTM; CDR2 reads ANQGSEA. V lost 3 bases and J lost 8, with 13 bases in between. This CDR3 is 12 amino acids long. CDR3 residues: CSVDGQPPGYTF. DNA for the CDR3: TGCAGCGTTGACGGACAGCCACCGGGCTACACCTTC.

The chain carries TRBV7-9 and TRBJ2-1, with 14 nucleotides matching TRBD2. The germline V gene encodes CDR1 SEHNR and CDR2 FQNEAQ (reference sequence). This CDR3 has 15 residues. Unmatched junction bases numbered 6, after V lost 5 bases and J lost 9 bases. The CDR3 protein is CASSETSGRAPEQFF. The DNA for the CDR3 is TGTGCCAGCAGCGAGACTAGCGGGAGGGCCCCTGAGCAGTTCTTC.

This rearrangement joins TRBV16 to TRBJ1-1; D is undetermined. The CDR3 contains 15 residues. The germline gives CDR1 KGHSY, CDR2 FQNENV. Trimming cost V 1 base and J 0 bases, with 9 bases left between them. CDR3 coding DNA: TGTGCCAGCAGCCAATTGGCGGCGATGAACACTGAAGCTTTCTTT. Its translation: CASSQLAAMNTEAFF.

This rearrangement joins TRBV5-8 to TRBJ2-7; 8 positions match TRBD2. The CDR3 length is 17 residues. V lost 4 bases and J lost 0; bases outside the gene matches: 12. Germline CDR1 reads SGHTS; CDR2 reads YDEGEE. The CDR3 here is CASSRGLAGTYSYEQYF. The CDR3 DNA is TGTGCCAGCAGCAGAGGACTAGCCGGAACTTACTCCTACGAGCAGTACTTC. Full variable domain (remainder filled in from reference TRBV5-8 and TRBJ2-7): EAGVTQSPTHLIKTRGQQATLRCSPISGHTSVYWYQQALGLGLQFLLWYDEGEERNRGNFPPRFSGRQFPNYSSELNVNALELEDSALYLCASSRGLAGTYSYEQYFGPGTRLTVT.

The V gene is TRBV18, the J gene TRBJ1-1, with 7 bases lining up with TRBD1. Germline V gene lookup returns CDR1 KGHSH and CDR2 LQKENI. The junction had 2 bases not matched to a gene; V was cut back by 1 base and J by 0 bases. There are 15 residues in the CDR3. The CDR3 coding sequence is TGTGCCAGCTCACCACAGACAGGGTTGAACACTGAAGCTTTCTTT. As protein: CASSPQTGLNTEAFF.

The chain employs TRBV30 and TRBJ2-1; the match to TRBD2 covers 8 bases. Germline V gene sequence: CDR1 GTSNPN, CDR2 SVGIG (reference sequence). V shed 5 bases, J shed 12 bases, and the junction held 9 bases outside the gene matches. The length of the CDR3 is 12 residues. The CDR3 reads CAWDQGTSWQFF. The DNA of the CDR3 is TGTGCCTGGGACCAAGGGACTAGTTGGCAGTTCTTC.

The gene calls are TRBV5-1 and TRBJ2-5, with TRBD1 matching over 8 bases. The CDR3 consists of 13 residues. The germline V gene encodes CDR1 SGHRS and CDR2 YFSETQ. V dropped 4 bases and J dropped 4; count of bases not matched to a gene: 3. CDR3 sequence reads: CASSTRGRETQYF. CDR3 sequence (DNA): TGCGCCAGCAGCACCAGGGGGCGAGAGACCCAGTACTTC.

J is TRBJ2-5 and V is TRBV2; D is perhaps TRBD2 (6 bases). Trimming cost V 5 bases and J 5 bases, with 12 bases left between them. The CDR3 length is 13 residues. Germline V gene data show CDR1 as SNHLY and CDR2 as FYNNEI. The CDR3 loop reads CASSMEGYETQYF. In nucleotides, the CDR3 is TGTGCCAGCAGTATGGAGGGATATGAGACCCAGTACTTC.

This clone has only a few counts. The rearrangement uses TRBV4-3 and TRBJ2-2, with 8 bases matching TRBD1. J was trimmed by 1 base and V by 4 bases; bases with no gene match: 2. Germline assignment: CDR1 LGHNA and CDR2 YSLEER. This CDR3 has 15 amino acids. The CDR3 spells CASSPGTGNTGELFF. The CDR3 bases are TGCGCCAGCAGCCCCGGGACAGGGAACACCGGGGAGCTGTTTTTT.

The chain is built from TRBV27 and TRBJ2-2; 7 nucleotides align to TRBD1. Germline V gene data show CDR1 as MNHEY and CDR2 as SMNVEV (reference sequence). CDR3 size: 13 residues. The junction had 2 bases not matched to a gene; V was cut back by 8 bases and J by 2 bases. CDR3 DNA: TGTGCCAGCCGGGACAGAAACACCGGGGAGCTGTTTTTT. Amino acids: CASRDRNTGELFF.

This clone was detected only once. This chain connects TRBV19 to TRBJ2-2; D might be TRBD2 (6 bases). Germline V gene lookup returns CDR1 LNHDA and CDR2 SQIVND (reference sequence). The CDR3 consists of 14 residues. V was pared by 7 bases and J by 1 base, with 10 bases between. CDR3 sequence: CASTAGWNTGELFF. The CDR3 coding sequence is TGTGCCAGTACGGCGGGATGGAACACCGGGGAGCTGTTTTTT. The whole variable domain, filled in from reference TRBV19 and TRBJ2-2, reads DGGITQSPKYLFRKEGQNVTLSCEQNLNHDAMYWYRQDPGQGLRLIYYSQIVNDFQKGDIAEGYSVSREKKESFPLTVTSAQKNPTAFYLCASTAGWNTGELFFGEGSRLTVL.

J is TRBJ2-1 and V is TRBV9; maybe TRBD1 (6 bases). In germline, CDR1 is SGDLS, CDR2 YYNGEE. V gave up 3 bases and J gave up 0 bases, with 13 bases separating them. The CDR3 length is 16 residues. CDR3 DNA: TGTGCCAGCAGCGCTTCCAGGGGCGCCTCCTACAATGAGCAGTTCTTC. Translating it yields CASSASRGASYNEQFF.

The chain combines TRBV29-1 with TRBJ2-1; TRBD2 aligns across 7 bases. The CDR3 sequence is 15 residues long. V was clipped by 7 bases and J by 0 bases; unmatched bases: 9. Germline-derived CDR1 and CDR2 are SQVTM and ANQGSEA. This CDR3 reads CSDKTSQSSYNEQFF. The DNA of the CDR3 is TGCAGCGACAAGACTAGCCAAAGCTCCTACAATGAGCAGTTCTTC.

This clone was seen a handful of times. This chain joins TRBV7-9 and TRBJ1-3; no definite D call. Trimming removed 8 bases from V and 0 bases from J, with 8 bases in between. The germline gives CDR1 SEHNR, CDR2 FQNEAQ (reference sequence). The CDR3 loop spans 13 amino acids. The CDR3 nucleotides are TGTGCCAGCGGAACAGCCTCTGGAAACACCATATATTTT. Translating it yields CASGTASGNTIYF.

The gene calls are TRBV6-6 and TRBJ1-2; a possible D gene is TRBD1 (6 bases). Germline CDR1 and CDR2: MNHNY and SVGAGI (reference sequence). Trimming left V 7 bases short and J 8 bases short, with 23 bases between. The length of the CDR3 is 15 residues. CDR3: CASTALVSGGGGYTF. The CDR3 nucleotides are TGTGCCAGCACCGCTCTAGTCTCTGGGGGGGGCGGCTACACCTTC.